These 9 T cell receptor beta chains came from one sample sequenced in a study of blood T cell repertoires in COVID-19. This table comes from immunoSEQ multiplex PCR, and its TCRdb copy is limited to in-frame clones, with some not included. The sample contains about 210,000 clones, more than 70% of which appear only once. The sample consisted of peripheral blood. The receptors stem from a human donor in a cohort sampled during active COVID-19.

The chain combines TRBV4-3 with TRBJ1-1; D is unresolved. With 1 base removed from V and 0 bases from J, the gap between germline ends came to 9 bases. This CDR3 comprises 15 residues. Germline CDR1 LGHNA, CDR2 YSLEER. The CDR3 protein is CASSQVATMNTEAFF. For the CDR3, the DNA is TGCGCCAGCAGCCAAGTAGCCACCATGAACACTGAAGCTTTCTTT.

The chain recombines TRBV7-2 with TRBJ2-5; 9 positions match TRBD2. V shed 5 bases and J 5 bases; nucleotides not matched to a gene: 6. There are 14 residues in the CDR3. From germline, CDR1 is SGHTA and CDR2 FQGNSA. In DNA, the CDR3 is TGTGCCAGCAGCCTGGGACTAGCATGGGAGACCCAGTACTTC. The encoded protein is CASSLGLAWETQYF.

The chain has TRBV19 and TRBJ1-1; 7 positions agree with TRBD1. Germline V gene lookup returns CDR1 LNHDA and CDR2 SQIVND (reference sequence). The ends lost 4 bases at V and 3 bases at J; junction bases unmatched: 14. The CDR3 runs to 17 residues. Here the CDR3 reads CASSSPTGASLYTEAFF. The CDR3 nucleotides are TGTGCCAGTAGTAGTCCCACAGGGGCCTCTCTGTACACTGAAGCTTTCTTT.

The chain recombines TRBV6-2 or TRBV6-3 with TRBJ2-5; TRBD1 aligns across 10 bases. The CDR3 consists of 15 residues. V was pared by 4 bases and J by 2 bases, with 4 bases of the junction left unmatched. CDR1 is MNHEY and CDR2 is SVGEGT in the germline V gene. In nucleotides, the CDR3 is TGTGCCAGCAGTTCTCCGGACAGGGGGCAAGAGACCCAGTACTTC. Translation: CASSSPDRGQETQYF.

The DNA for the CDR3 is TGTGCCAGCAGCGTAGTTGGGGAGCCAACTGAAGCTTTCTTT. This codes for CASSVVGEPTEAFF. V and J are TRBV9 and TRBJ1-1; D gene uncertain. Germline V gene sequence: CDR1 SGDLS, CDR2 YYNGEE. Trimming left V 0 bases short and J 5 bases short, with 11 bases between. This CDR3 comprises 14 residues. The variable domain in full, completed from reference TRBV9 and TRBJ1-1, reads DSGVTQTPKHLITATGQRVTLRCSPRSGDLSVYWYQQSLDQGLQFLIQYYNGEERAKGNILERFSAQQFPDLHSELNLSSLELGDSALYFCASSVVGEPTEAFFGQGTRLTVV.

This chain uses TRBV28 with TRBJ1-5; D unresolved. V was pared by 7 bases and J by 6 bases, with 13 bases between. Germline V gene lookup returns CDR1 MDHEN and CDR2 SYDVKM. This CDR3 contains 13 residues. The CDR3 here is CASTSAGFQPQHF. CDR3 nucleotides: TGTGCCAGCACCTCCGCGGGCTTTCAGCCCCAGCATTTT.

Here the CDR3 DNA reads TGTGCCAGTAAGGTACGCGACAGGGGTTCCTATGGCTACACCTTC. The encoded protein is CASKVRDRGSYGYTF. The chain employs TRBV19 and TRBJ1-2, with 8 bases aligning to TRBD1. The ends lost 7 bases at V and 4 bases at J; junction bases unmatched: 11. CDR3 length equals 15 residues. CDR1 and CDR2 from the germline V gene are LNHDA and SQIVND (reference sequence).

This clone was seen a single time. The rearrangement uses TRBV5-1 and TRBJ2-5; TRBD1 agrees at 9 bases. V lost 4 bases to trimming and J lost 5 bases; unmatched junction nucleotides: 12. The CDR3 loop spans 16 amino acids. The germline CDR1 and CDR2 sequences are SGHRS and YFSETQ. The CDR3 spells CASSKDRGNVPETQYF. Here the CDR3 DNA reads TGCGCCAGCAGCAAAGACAGGGGGAACGTTCCGGAGACCCAGTACTTC.

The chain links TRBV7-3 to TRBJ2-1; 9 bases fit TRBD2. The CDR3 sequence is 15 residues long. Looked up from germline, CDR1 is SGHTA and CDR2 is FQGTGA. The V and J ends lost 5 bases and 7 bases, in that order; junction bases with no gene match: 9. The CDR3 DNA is TGTGCCAGCAGCCTCTCTGGCGGGGGGGCGAATGAGCAGTTCTTC. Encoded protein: CASSLSGGGANEQFF.